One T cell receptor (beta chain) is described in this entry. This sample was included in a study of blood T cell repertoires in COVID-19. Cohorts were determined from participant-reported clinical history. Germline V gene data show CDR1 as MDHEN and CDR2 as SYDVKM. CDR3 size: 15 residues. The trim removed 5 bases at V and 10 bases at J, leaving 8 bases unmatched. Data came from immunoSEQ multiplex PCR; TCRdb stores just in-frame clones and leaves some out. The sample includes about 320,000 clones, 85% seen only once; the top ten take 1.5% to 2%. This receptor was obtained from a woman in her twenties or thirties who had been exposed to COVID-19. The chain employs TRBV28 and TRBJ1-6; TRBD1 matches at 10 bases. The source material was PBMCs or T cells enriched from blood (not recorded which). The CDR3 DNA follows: TGTGCCAGCAGTCCCGGGACAGGGGTGCGGTCACCCCTCCACTTT. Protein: CASSPGTGVRSPLHF.